Listed below are T cell receptor beta chains from one sample, sequenced in a study of OX40 agonist ivuxolimab in advanced cancers. Assay used: immunoSEQ multiplex PCR; TCRdb lists only in-frame clones, some missing. The sample has approximately 100,000 clones, approximately 90% seen once. The sequenced sample was CD4+ or CD8+ T cells sorted from blood, obtained in a trial of the OX40 agonist ivuxolimab. The origin of the receptors is an adult with an advanced solid tumor such as melanoma, head and neck, liver or kidney cancer. Both conserved end residues are part of each CDR3. A D gene is named only where the DNA matches it firmly. The listing skips clone size in some rows; elsewhere it reads once, few, many or a size class.

CDR3 protein: CASSPRTSGGQETQYF
CDR3 DNA: TGCGCCAGCAGCCCCAGGACTAGCGGGGGTCAAGAGACCCAGTACTTC
J gene: TRBJ2-5
clone size: once
V gene: TRBV5-1
D gene: TRBD2

CDR3 protein: CASSLERGEQYF
CDR3 DNA: TGCGCCAGCAGCTTGGAACGGGGCGAGCAGTACTTC
J gene: TRBJ2-7
clone size: NA
V gene: TRBV5-1
D gene: NA

CDR3 protein: CASSLGDRFYNEQFF
CDR3 DNA: TGCGCCAGCAGCTTGGGGGACAGATTCTACAATGAGCAGTTCTTC
J gene: TRBJ2-1
clone size: NA
V gene: TRBV5-1
D gene: TRBD1

CDR3 protein: CSETRTGGFNEQFF
CDR3 DNA: TGCAGCGAAACTAGGACAGGGGGCTTCAATGAGCAGTTCTTC
J gene: TRBJ2-1
clone size: NA
V gene: TRBV29-1
D gene: TRBD1

CDR3 protein: CASSPTGLYGYTF
CDR3 DNA: TGTGCCAGCTCCCCTACAGGCCTCTATGGCTACACCTTC
J gene: TRBJ1-2
clone size: NA
V gene: TRBV18
D gene: NA

CDR3 protein: CSATTTGGGNEKLFF
CDR3 DNA: TGCAGCGCAACCACCACGGGGGGGGGCAATGAAAAACTGTTTTTT
J gene: TRBJ1-4
clone size: NA
V gene: TRBV29-1
D gene: NA

CDR3 protein: CASSLRGASTDTQYF
CDR3 DNA: TGTGCCAGCAGCTTAAGAGGGGCAAGCACAGATACGCAGTATTTT
J gene: TRBJ2-3
clone size: NA
V gene: TRBV7-2
D gene: NA

CDR3 protein: CASSYRGTPTGELFF
CDR3 DNA: TGTGCCAGCAGCTACCGAGGGACTCCCACCGGGGAGCTGTTTTTT
J gene: TRBJ2-2
clone size: once
V gene: TRBV7-3
D gene: NA

CDR3 protein: CASSLSGGNQPQHF
CDR3 DNA: TGTGCCAGCTCCCTTTCAGGGGGCAATCAGCCCCAGCATTTT
J gene: TRBJ1-5
clone size: NA
V gene: TRBV2
D gene: NA

CDR3 protein: CASVGPSLQGELFF
CDR3 DNA: TGTGCCAGCGTCGGTCCCTCACTCCAAGGGGAGCTGTTTTTT
J gene: TRBJ2-2
clone size: NA
V gene: TRBV2
D gene: NA

CDR3 protein: CASSLNLAGAGETQYF
CDR3 DNA: TGTGCCAGCAGCTTGAATCTAGCGGGGGCCGGGGAGACCCAGTACTTC
J gene: TRBJ2-5
clone size: NA
V gene: TRBV5-4
D gene: TRBD2

CDR3 protein: CASSVGTSGHKQFF
CDR3 DNA: TGTGCCAGCAGCGTAGGGACTAGCGGCCATAAGCAGTTCTTC
J gene: TRBJ2-1
clone size: NA
V gene: TRBV9
D gene: TRBD2

CDR3 protein: CASSEEGNQPQHF
CDR3 DNA: TGTGCCAGCAGTGAGGAGGGCAATCAGCCCCAGCATTTT
J gene: TRBJ1-5
clone size: NA
V gene: TRBV2
D gene: NA

CDR3 protein: CASSLAGLHTGELFF
CDR3 DNA: TGTGCCAGCAGCTTAGCCGGACTCCACACCGGGGAGCTGTTTTTT
J gene: TRBJ2-2
clone size: NA
V gene: TRBV7-2
D gene: NA

CDR3 protein: CASSPPRTGGYQPQHF
CDR3 DNA: TGTGCCAGCAGCCCCCCCAGGACAGGGGGGTATCAGCCCCAGCATTTT
J gene: TRBJ1-5
clone size: NA
V gene: TRBV4-2
D gene: TRBD1

CDR3 protein: CASSPRTVPNSPLHF
CDR3 DNA: TGCGCCAGCAGCCCCCGGACAGTCCCTAATTCGCCCCTCCACTTT
J gene: TRBJ1-6
clone size: once
V gene: TRBV5-1
D gene: NA

CDR3 protein: CAWSVAIEQYF
CDR3 DNA: TGTGCCTGGAGTGTTGCGATCGAGCAGTACTTC
J gene: TRBJ2-7
clone size: NA
V gene: TRBV30
D gene: NA

CDR3 protein: CASSPGQGGTNEQYF
CDR3 DNA: TGTGCCAGCAGCCCCGGACAGGGGGGTACCAACGAGCAGTACTTC
J gene: TRBJ2-7
clone size: NA
V gene: TRBV9
D gene: TRBD1

CDR3 protein: CSVERSRSTDTQYF
CDR3 DNA: TGCAGCGTGGAGAGGTCTCGGAGCACAGATACGCAGTATTTT
J gene: TRBJ2-3
clone size: NA
V gene: TRBV29-1
D gene: NA

CDR3 protein: CASSSDRGTQYF
CDR3 DNA: TGTGCCAGCAGCAGCGATAGGGGTACGCAGTATTTT
J gene: TRBJ2-3
clone size: NA
V gene: TRBV11-3
D gene: NA

CDR3 protein: CASSFGAEGPRGEKLFF
CDR3 DNA: TGTGCCAGCAGCTTTGGGGCCGAGGGTCCTCGTGGCGAAAAACTGTTTTTT
J gene: TRBJ1-4
clone size: NA
V gene: TRBV5-6
D gene: NA

CDR3 protein: CASRAGTNEQFF
CDR3 DNA: TGTGCCAGCAGAGCCGGGACTAATGAGCAGTTCTTC
J gene: TRBJ2-1
clone size: NA
V gene: TRBV6-6
D gene: NA

CDR3 protein: CSAIRGTEAFF
CDR3 DNA: TGCAGTGCTATTAGGGGAACTGAAGCTTTCTTT
J gene: TRBJ1-1
clone size: few
V gene: TRBV20-1
D gene: NA

CDR3 protein: CATHESVWYEQYF
CDR3 DNA: TGTGCCACCCATGAGTCCGTCTGGTACGAGCAGTACTTC
J gene: TRBJ2-7
clone size: NA
V gene: TRBV28
D gene: NA

CDR3 protein: CASSLPFQPQHF
CDR3 DNA: TGTGCCAGCAGTCTTCCATTCCAGCCCCAGCATTTT
J gene: TRBJ1-5
clone size: NA
V gene: TRBV28
D gene: NA

CDR3 protein: CASSYSGTGGYGYTF
CDR3 DNA: TGTGCCAGCAGTTACTCCGGGACAGGGGGTTATGGCTACACCTTC
J gene: TRBJ1-2
clone size: NA
V gene: TRBV6-5
D gene: TRBD1

CDR3 protein: CASGRYAYEQYF
CDR3 DNA: TGTGCCAGCGGCAGGTACGCCTACGAGCAGTACTTC
J gene: TRBJ2-7
clone size: NA
V gene: TRBV6-1
D gene: NA

CDR3 protein: CASSFGQAHTDTQYF
CDR3 DNA: TGTGCCAGCAGCTTCGGACAGGCCCACACAGATACGCAGTATTTT
J gene: TRBJ2-3
clone size: NA
V gene: TRBV7-9
D gene: TRBD1

CDR3 protein: CASSQWRAGRQETQYF
CDR3 DNA: TGTGCCAGTAGTCAGTGGAGGGCAGGGAGGCAAGAGACCCAGTACTTC
J gene: TRBJ2-5
clone size: NA
V gene: TRBV19
D gene: NA

CDR3 protein: CATSMDSPRAGNTIYF
CDR3 DNA: TGTGCCACCAGCATGGACAGTCCTAGGGCTGGAAACACCATATATTTT
J gene: TRBJ1-3
clone size: NA
V gene: TRBV15
D gene: NA

CDR3 protein: CASRSGSVYEQYF
CDR3 DNA: TGTGCCAGCAGGTCCGGCTCCGTCTACGAGCAGTACTTC
J gene: TRBJ2-7
clone size: NA
V gene: TRBV7-2
D gene: NA

CDR3 protein: CASSSTVSNQPQHF
CDR3 DNA: TGTGCCAGCAGCTCGACAGTTAGCAATCAGCCCCAGCATTTT
J gene: TRBJ1-5
clone size: NA
V gene: TRBV7-2
D gene: NA

CDR3 protein: CASSLNSAGGANVLTF
CDR3 DNA: TGTGCCAGCAGCTTAAACTCAGCCGGCGGGGCCAACGTCCTGACTTTC
J gene: TRBJ2-6
clone size: NA
V gene: TRBV7-3
D gene: NA

CDR3 protein: CAWSTARGSVWGYTF
CDR3 DNA: TGTGCCTGGAGTACTGCACGAGGATCCGTCTGGGGCTACACCTTC
J gene: TRBJ1-2
clone size: NA
V gene: TRBV30
D gene: NA

CDR3 protein: CASLGSSYNSPLHF
CDR3 DNA: TGCGCCAGCTTAGGGAGCTCCTATAATTCACCCCTCCACTTT
J gene: TRBJ1-6
clone size: few
V gene: TRBV10-2
D gene: NA

CDR3 protein: CSVSGTGGETQYF
CDR3 DNA: TGCAGCGTTTCCGGGACAGGGGGGGAGACCCAGTACTTC
J gene: TRBJ2-5
clone size: NA
V gene: TRBV29-1
D gene: TRBD1

CDR3 protein: CASSPPSGRDGSPPHF
CDR3 DNA: TGTGCCAGCTCACCACCGTCAGGGAGGGATGGATCACCCCCCCACTTT
J gene: TRBJ1-6
clone size: NA
V gene: TRBV18
D gene: NA

CDR3 protein: CASSYPQRNYGYTF
CDR3 DNA: TGTGCCAGCAGTTACCCCCAGAGAAACTATGGCTACACCTTC
J gene: TRBJ1-2
clone size: NA
V gene: TRBV6-6
D gene: NA

CDR3 protein: CASSPSTGHQETQYF
CDR3 DNA: TGTGCCAGCAGCCCCTCTACAGGGCACCAAGAGACCCAGTACTTC
J gene: TRBJ2-5
clone size: NA
V gene: TRBV7-6
D gene: NA

CDR3 protein: CASRSGQRQETQYF
CDR3 DNA: TGTGCCAGCAGATCGGGACAGCGCCAAGAGACCCAGTACTTC
J gene: TRBJ2-5
clone size: NA
V gene: TRBV6-5
D gene: TRBD1

CDR3 protein: CASSARPGRPFNYGYTF
CDR3 DNA: TGTGCCAGCAGCGCCAGACCGGGACGTCCTTTTAACTATGGCTACACCTTC
J gene: TRBJ1-2
clone size: NA
V gene: TRBV9
D gene: NA

CDR3 protein: CASSLAGSNQPQHF
CDR3 DNA: TGTGCCAGCAGCTTAGCGGGCAGCAATCAGCCCCAGCATTTT
J gene: TRBJ1-5
clone size: NA
V gene: TRBV7-9
D gene: NA

CDR3 protein: CASSPSVERGPSTDTQYF
CDR3 DNA: TGTGCCAGCAGTCCGTCCGTAGAGCGGGGGCCGAGCACAGATACGCAGTATTTT
J gene: TRBJ2-3
clone size: NA
V gene: TRBV27
D gene: TRBD2

CDR3 protein: CASSFQLDGNTIYF
CDR3 DNA: TGTGCCAGCAGCTTCCAGCTAGACGGAAACACCATATATTTT
J gene: TRBJ1-3
clone size: few
V gene: TRBV7-2
D gene: NA

CDR3 protein: CASRGGGPTNTGELFF
CDR3 DNA: TGTGCCAGCCGAGGGGGGGGCCCGACGAACACCGGGGAGCTGTTTTTT
J gene: TRBJ2-2
clone size: once
V gene: TRBV7-2
D gene: NA

CDR3 protein: CASSLIGTGGYTQYF
CDR3 DNA: TGTGCCAGCAGCTTAATCGGGACAGGGGGTTATACGCAGTATTTT
J gene: TRBJ2-3
clone size: NA
V gene: TRBV7-2
D gene: TRBD1

CDR3 protein: CASSPGGGGVSPGELFF
CDR3 DNA: TGTGCTAGCAGCCCAGGGGGCGGGGGCGTCTCGCCCGGGGAGCTGTTTTTT
J gene: TRBJ2-2
clone size: NA
V gene: TRBV7-9
D gene: NA

CDR3 protein: CASSVDPARVTEAFF
CDR3 DNA: TGTGCCAGCAGCGTAGATCCAGCTAGGGTAACTGAAGCTTTCTTT
J gene: TRBJ1-1
clone size: NA
V gene: TRBV9
D gene: NA

CDR3 protein: CASSLSGISRGKGGYTF
CDR3 DNA: TGTGCCAGCAGTTTATCGGGCATCAGCAGGGGGAAAGGCGGCTACACCTTC
J gene: TRBJ1-2
clone size: NA
V gene: TRBV28
D gene: TRBD1

CDR3 protein: CASSRGAGGGYNEQFF
CDR3 DNA: TGTGCCAGCAGCCGCGGAGCAGGGGGCGGATACAATGAGCAGTTCTTC
J gene: TRBJ2-1
clone size: NA
V gene: TRBV7-9
D gene: TRBD1

CDR3 protein: CASSQHIGTGTDEQYF
CDR3 DNA: TGTGCCAGCTCACAACATATAGGGACAGGGACAGACGAGCAGTACTTC
J gene: TRBJ2-7
clone size: once
V gene: TRBV18
D gene: TRBD1

CDR3 protein: CASSGGQGANEKLFF
CDR3 DNA: TGCGCCAGCAGCGGCGGACAGGGGGCGAATGAAAAACTGTTTTTT
J gene: TRBJ1-4
clone size: NA
V gene: TRBV5-1
D gene: TRBD1

CDR3 protein: CASSFGRGWNTIYF
CDR3 DNA: TGTGCCAGCAGCTTCGGCAGGGGGTGGAACACCATATATTTT
J gene: TRBJ1-3
clone size: NA
V gene: TRBV7-2
D gene: TRBD1

CDR3 protein: CASSAAPGLAGETQYF
CDR3 DNA: TGTGCCAGCAGCGCTGCTCCGGGACTAGCGGGAGAGACCCAGTACTTC
J gene: TRBJ2-5
clone size: NA
V gene: TRBV9
D gene: TRBD2

CDR3 protein: CASSLAGQGNQPQHF
CDR3 DNA: TGCGCCAGCAGCTTGGCCGGGCAGGGCAATCAGCCCCAGCATTTT
J gene: TRBJ1-5
clone size: few
V gene: TRBV5-1
D gene: NA

CDR3 protein: CASSLGGSLRTEAFF
CDR3 DNA: TGTGCCAGCAGCTTAGGTGGGTCCCTGCGCACTGAAGCTTTCTTT
J gene: TRBJ1-1
clone size: NA
V gene: TRBV7-2
D gene: NA

CDR3 protein: CASVKGTGIGYTF
CDR3 DNA: TGCGCCAGCGTTAAGGGGACAGGGATTGGCTACACCTTC
J gene: TRBJ1-2
clone size: NA
V gene: TRBV23-1
D gene: TRBD1

CDR3 protein: CASSEDRGESGANVLTF
CDR3 DNA: TGTGCCAGCAGTGAAGACAGGGGGGAATCTGGGGCCAACGTCCTGACTTTC
J gene: TRBJ2-6
clone size: NA
V gene: TRBV6-4
D gene: TRBD1